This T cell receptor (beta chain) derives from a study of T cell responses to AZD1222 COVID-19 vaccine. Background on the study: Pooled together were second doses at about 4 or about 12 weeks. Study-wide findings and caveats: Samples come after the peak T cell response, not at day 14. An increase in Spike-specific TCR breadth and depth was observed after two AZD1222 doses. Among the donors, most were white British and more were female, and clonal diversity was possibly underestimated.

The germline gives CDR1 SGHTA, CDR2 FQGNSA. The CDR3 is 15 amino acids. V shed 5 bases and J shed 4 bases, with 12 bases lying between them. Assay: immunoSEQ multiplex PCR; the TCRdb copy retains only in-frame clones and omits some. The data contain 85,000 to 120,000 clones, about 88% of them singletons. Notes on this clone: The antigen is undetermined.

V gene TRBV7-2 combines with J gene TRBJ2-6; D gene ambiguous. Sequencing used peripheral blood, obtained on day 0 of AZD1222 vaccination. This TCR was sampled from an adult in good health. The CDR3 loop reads CASSPPNPGANVLTF. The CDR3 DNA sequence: TGTGCCAGCAGCCCCCCCAATCCGGGGGCCAACGTCCTGACTTTC.